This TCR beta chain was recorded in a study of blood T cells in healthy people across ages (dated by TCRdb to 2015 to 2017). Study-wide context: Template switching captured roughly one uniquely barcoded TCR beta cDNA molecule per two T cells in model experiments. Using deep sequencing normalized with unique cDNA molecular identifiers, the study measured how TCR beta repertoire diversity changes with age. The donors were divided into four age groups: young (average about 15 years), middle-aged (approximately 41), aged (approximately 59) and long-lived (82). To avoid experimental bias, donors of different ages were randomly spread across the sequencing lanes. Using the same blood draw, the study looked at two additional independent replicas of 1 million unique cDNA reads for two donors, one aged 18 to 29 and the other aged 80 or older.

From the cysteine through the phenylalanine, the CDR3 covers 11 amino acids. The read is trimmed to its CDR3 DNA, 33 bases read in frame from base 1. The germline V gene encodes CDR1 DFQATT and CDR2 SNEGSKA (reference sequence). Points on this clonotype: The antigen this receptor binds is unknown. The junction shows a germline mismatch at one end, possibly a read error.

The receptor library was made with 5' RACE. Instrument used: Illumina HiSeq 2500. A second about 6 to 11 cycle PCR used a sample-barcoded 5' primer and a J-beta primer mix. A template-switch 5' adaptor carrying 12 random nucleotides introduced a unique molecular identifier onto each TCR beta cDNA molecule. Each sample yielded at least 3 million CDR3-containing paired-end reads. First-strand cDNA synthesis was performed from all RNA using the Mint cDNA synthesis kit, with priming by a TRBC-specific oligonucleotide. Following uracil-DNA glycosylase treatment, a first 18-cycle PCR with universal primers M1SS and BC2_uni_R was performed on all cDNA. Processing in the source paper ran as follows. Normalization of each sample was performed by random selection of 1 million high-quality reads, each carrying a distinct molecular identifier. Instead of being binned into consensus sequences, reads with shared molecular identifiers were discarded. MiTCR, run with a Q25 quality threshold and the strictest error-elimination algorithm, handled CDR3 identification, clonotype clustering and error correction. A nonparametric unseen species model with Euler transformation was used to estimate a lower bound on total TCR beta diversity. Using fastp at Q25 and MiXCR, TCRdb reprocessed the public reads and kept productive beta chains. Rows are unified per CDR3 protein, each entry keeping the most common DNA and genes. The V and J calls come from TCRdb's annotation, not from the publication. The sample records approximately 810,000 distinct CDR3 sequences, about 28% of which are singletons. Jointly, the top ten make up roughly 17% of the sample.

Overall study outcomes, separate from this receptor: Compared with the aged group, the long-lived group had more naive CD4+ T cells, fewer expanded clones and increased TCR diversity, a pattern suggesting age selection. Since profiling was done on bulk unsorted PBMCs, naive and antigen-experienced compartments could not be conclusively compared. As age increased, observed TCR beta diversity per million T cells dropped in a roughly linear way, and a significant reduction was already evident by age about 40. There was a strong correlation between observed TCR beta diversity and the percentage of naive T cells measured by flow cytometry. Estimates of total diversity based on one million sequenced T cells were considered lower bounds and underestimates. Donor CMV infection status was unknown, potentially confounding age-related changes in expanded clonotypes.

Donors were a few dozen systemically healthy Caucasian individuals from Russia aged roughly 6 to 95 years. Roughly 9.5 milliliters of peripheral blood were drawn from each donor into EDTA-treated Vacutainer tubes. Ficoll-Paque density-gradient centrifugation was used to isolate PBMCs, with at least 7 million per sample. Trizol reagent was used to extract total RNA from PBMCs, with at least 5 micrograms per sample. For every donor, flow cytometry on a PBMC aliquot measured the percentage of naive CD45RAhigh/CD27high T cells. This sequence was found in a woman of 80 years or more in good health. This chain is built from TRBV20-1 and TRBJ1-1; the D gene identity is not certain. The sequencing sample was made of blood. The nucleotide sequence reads TGCAGTGCTAGAGATGAAGCTGAAGCTTGCTTT. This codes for CSARDEAEACF.